Each of the 28 T cell receptor beta chains below was sequenced from the same sample in a study of T cell responses to AZD1222 COVID-19 vaccine. Libraries were prepared by immunoSEQ multiplex PCR; TCRdb keeps only in-frame clonotypes and omits some of them. There are approximately 100,000 clones in the sample; around nine tenths occur only once, and less than 2.5% lies in the top ten. The sequenced sample was peripheral blood, obtained 28 days after the second AZD1222 dose. These receptors were obtained from an adult who received the AZD1222 COVID-19 vaccine.

This clone was counted a single time. V and J are TRBV5-1 and TRBJ1-1, with D possibly TRBD1 on 6 matching bases. Germline CDR1 and CDR2: SGHRS and YFSETQ. The CDR3 runs 14 residues. Trimming shortened V by 0 bases and J by 3 bases, and 9 bases separated the two germline ends. The CDR3 coding sequence is TGCGCCAGCAGCTTGGAGGCAGGGGACACTGAAGCTTTCTTT. This gives the protein CASSLEAGDTEAFF. The variable domain in full, completed from reference TRBV5-1 and TRBJ1-1, reads KAGVTQTPRYLIKTRGQQVTLSCSPISGHRSVSWYQQTPGQGLQFLFEYFSETQRNKGNFPGRFSGRQFSNSRSEMNVSTLELGDSALYLCASSLEAGDTEAFFGQGTRLTVV.

The chain employs TRBV3-1 (or the pseudogene TRBV3-2) and TRBJ2-3; possible D gene TRBD2, 5 bases. The CDR3 is 15 amino acids. V gave up 3 bases and J gave up 4 bases, with 14 bases separating them. Germline V gene data show CDR1 as LGHDT and CDR2 as YNNKEL (reference sequence). CDR3 coding DNA: TGTGCCAGCAGCCATAGTGTACGGGAAGCAGATACGCAGTATTTT. This encodes CASSHSVREADTQYF.

This clone was observed a single time. J is TRBJ2-2 and V is TRBV7-2; 11 bases align to TRBD2. The CDR3 extends over 16 amino acids. Germline CDR1 is SGHTA and CDR2 is FQGNSA. With V trimmed by 5 bases and J by 4 bases, 6 bases remained unmatched. CDR3 in DNA: TGTGCCAGCAGCCCCGGACTAGCGGGTCGCACCGGGGAGCTGTTTTTT. Translating gives CASSPGLAGRTGELFF.

The genes are TRBV7-8 and TRBJ1-2, with D perhaps matching TRBD1 (6 bases). This CDR3 has 14 amino acids. Germline CDR1 reads SGHVS; CDR2 reads FQNEAQ. Trimming pared 3 bases from V and 7 bases from J, leaving 15 bases between. The CDR3 coding sequence is TGTGCCAGCAGCTTTCGGGACACTGTGGTTGGCTACACCTTC. It is translated as CASSFRDTVVGYTF.

J is TRBJ2-5 and V is TRBV24-1, with D perhaps being TRBD1 or TRBD2 (6 bases each). Germline assignment: CDR1 KGHDR and CDR2 SFDVKD. The CDR3 is 15 amino acids. V lost 1 base, J lost 2 bases, and 10 bases lay in between. CDR3 in DNA: TGTGCCACCAGTGATTTTAGGGGGGCGCAAGAGACCCAGTACTTC. Translating gives CATSDFRGAQETQYF.

This clone was counted a single time. The chain has TRBV27 and TRBJ1-6, with D possibly being TRBD1 (6 bases). The V end was cut by 5 bases, the J end by 10 bases, with 15 bases between. CDR3 length equals 14 residues. The germline V gene encodes CDR1 MNHEY and CDR2 SMNVEV (reference sequence). The CDR3 DNA is TGTGCCAGCAGTCGGACAGAGTCCTCATCACCCCTCCACTTT. Protein product: CASSRTESSSPLHF.

V usage is TRBV4-2 and J usage is TRBJ1-2; weak D call: TRBD1 (6 bases). The CDR3 extends over 16 amino acids. The V and J ends lost 5 bases and 1 base respectively, with 17 bases between them. Per the germline V gene, CDR1 is LGHNA and CDR2 is YNFKEQ. The CDR3 nucleotides are TGTGCCAGCAGCTCAGTGGGGGGCTCGGGTAACTATGGCTACACCTTC. Translation gives CASSSVGGSGNYGYTF.

The rearrangement uses TRBV4-1 and TRBJ1-1, with D maybe TRBD1 (6 bases). V lost 4 bases, J lost 12 bases, and 18 bases lay in between. This CDR3 contains 13 residues. Germline V CDR1 and CDR2: MGHRA, YSYEKL. The CDR3 protein is CASSPTLTGGPFF. In nucleotides, the CDR3 is TGCGCCAGCAGCCCTACGCTAACTGGGGGCCCTTTCTTT.

The V and J genes are TRBV30 and TRBJ2-3; 9 nucleotides align to TRBD2. After removal of 1 base from V and 6 bases from J, the junction contained 8 bases not matched to a gene. CDR3 length equals 15 residues. Germline V gene data show CDR1 as GTSNPN and CDR2 as SVGIG (reference sequence). The CDR3 sequence is CAWSEELAGMDTQYF. The CDR3 coding sequence is TGTGCCTGGAGTGAGGAGCTAGCGGGAATGGATACGCAGTATTTT.

This chain connects TRBV5-8 to TRBJ2-5; tentatively, D is TRBD2 (6 bases). Trimming removed 0 bases from V and 8 bases from J, with 11 bases in between. Germline values: CDR1 SGHTS, CDR2 YDEGEE. The CDR3 consists of 13 residues. The CDR3 loop is CASSLGRERTQYF. The CDR3 coding sequence is TGTGCCAGCAGCTTGGGGCGGGAACGAACCCAGTACTTC. The full variable domain, in which reference TRBV5-8 and TRBJ2-5 provide the parts outside the CDR3, is EAGVTQSPTHLIKTRGQQATLRCSPISGHTSVYWYQQALGLGLQFLLWYDEGEERNRGNFPPRFSGRQFPNYSSELNVNALELEDSALYLCASSLGRERTQYFGPGTRLLVL.

V usage is TRBV9 and J usage is TRBJ2-1; 10 bases line up with TRBD2. Germline V gives CDR1 SGDLS, CDR2 YYNGEE. V lost 2 bases and J lost 5; bases outside the gene matches: 4. The CDR3 has 15 residues. Here the CDR3 reads CASSVQGLADNEQFF. The CDR3 coding sequence is TGTGCCAGCAGCGTCCAAGGACTAGCGGACAATGAGCAGTTCTTC. The full variable domain, its missing parts supplied by reference TRBV9 and TRBJ2-1, is DSGVTQTPKHLITATGQRVTLRCSPRSGDLSVYWYQQSLDQGLQFLIQYYNGEERAKGNILERFSAQQFPDLHSELNLSSLELGDSALYFCASSVQGLADNEQFFGPGTRLTVL.

The CDR3 is CASRDRALSDGYTF. The CDR3 nucleotides are TGCGCCAGCAGGGACAGGGCCCTAAGCGATGGCTACACCTTC. J is TRBJ1-2 and V is TRBV4-1; 8 bases align to TRBD1. This CDR3 spans 14 amino acids. Germline CDR1 MGHRA, CDR2 YSYEKL. Unmatched junction bases numbered 9, after V lost 6 bases and J lost 6 bases.

V gene TRBV18 combines with J gene TRBJ2-7; 9 nucleotides line up with TRBD1. Per the germline V gene, CDR1 is KGHSH and CDR2 is LQKENI. This CDR3 region has 14 residues. Losses at the gene ends were 5 bases for V and 2 bases for J; bases not matched to a gene: 4. Here the CDR3 DNA reads TGTGCCAGCTCAGCCCGGGACAGGGCCTACGAGCAGTACTTC. Its translation: CASSARDRAYEQYF.

The chain joins TRBV10-3 to TRBJ2-3, with D possibly matching TRBD2 (5 bases). The CDR3 sequence is 15 residues long. Per germline, CDR1 ENHRY and CDR2 SYGVKD. Trimming stripped 3 bases from V and 0 bases from J, with 10 bases between. The CDR3 DNA follows: TGTGCCATCAGTGAAGGAGCGGATAGCACAGATACGCAGTATTTT. It translates to CAISEGADSTDTQYF.

The chain couples TRBV2 to TRBJ1-1; D is uncertain. Germline loops: CDR1 SNHLY, CDR2 FYNNEI. This CDR3 has 13 amino acids. The V gene lost 7 bases and the J gene lost 2 bases, with 11 bases spanning the gap. In nucleotides, the CDR3 is TGTGCCAGCAATCGGAACACCAACACTGAAGCTTTCTTT. As protein: CASNRNTNTEAFF.

Note on this clone: One end of the junction does not line up with germline, which may come from a read error. Other DNA sequences in the same sample also yield this CDR3. The gene calls are TRBV9 and TRBJ2-7; 9 positions match TRBD1. The CDR3 loop spans 15 amino acids. Germline CDR1 reads SGDLS; CDR2 reads YYNGEE. The CDR3 bases are TGTGCCAGCAGCGTAGAGGGGACAGGGCTGTACGAGCAGTACTTT. Translated: CASSVEGTGLYEQYF.

The chain couples TRBV3-1 (or the pseudogene TRBV3-2) to TRBJ1-3, with D perhaps matching TRBD1 (5 bases). Trimming pared 3 bases from V and 1 base from J, leaving 13 bases between. CDR1 is LGHDT and CDR2 is YNNKEL in the germline V gene (reference sequence). The CDR3 is 16 amino acids. CDR3 nucleotides: TGTGCCAGCAGCCAGATGCCGGGGGGGTCTGGAAACACCATATATTTT. It encodes CASSQMPGGSGNTIYF.

As for this clone: In the same sample, other DNA sequences code for this CDR3. The chain links TRBV28 to TRBJ2-7, with 10 bases matching TRBD1. The CDR3 runs to 14 residues. The V and J ends lost 6 bases and 0 bases, in that order; junction bases with no gene match: 2. Germline CDR1 MDHEN, CDR2 SYDVKM. The CDR3 sequence is CASRRDRGSYEQYF. CDR3 coding DNA: TGTGCCAGCAGAAGGGACAGGGGCTCCTACGAGCAGTACTTC.

V and J are TRBV12-3 or TRBV12-4 and TRBJ2-1, with 9 positions matching TRBD1. CDR3 size: 13 residues. The junction had 3 bases not matched to a gene; V was cut back by 8 bases and J by 4 bases. CDR3 DNA sequence: TGTGCCAGCTTGGGACAGGGATACAATGAGCAGTTCTTC. Its translation is CASLGQGYNEQFF.

The rearrangement links TRBV18 to TRBJ1-4; D call uncertain. V lost 3 bases, J lost 8 bases, and 16 bases lay in between. The CDR3 extends over 15 amino acids. Germline V CDR1 and CDR2: KGHSH, LQKENI. CDR3 DNA: TGTGCCAGCTCACCCAAAAGGGCAGGCGGGGAAAAACTGTTTTTT. This translates into CASSPKRAGGEKLFF.

The J gene is TRBJ2-1, the V gene TRBV5-1; TRBD1 aligns across 8 bases. The CDR3 length is 16 residues. The germline V gene encodes CDR1 SGHRS and CDR2 YFSETQ. The V gene end was trimmed by 0 bases and the J gene end by 1 base; junction bases not matched to a gene: 3. In DNA form, the CDR3 reads TGCGCCAGCAGCTTGGGGGGACAGGTATCCTACAATGAGCAGTTCTTC. Its translation is CASSLGGQVSYNEQFF.

The chain joins TRBV7-9 to TRBJ1-1, with D tentatively TRBD1 (6 bases). The CDR3 consists of 14 residues. Germline V gene lookup returns CDR1 SEHNR and CDR2 FQNEAQ (reference sequence). V was cut by 3 bases and J by 4 bases, with 12 bases left in between. CDR3 DNA sequence: TGTGCCAGCAGCTTTCGTGAGGGGGGCACTGAAGCTTTCTTT. Amino acids: CASSFREGGTEAFF.

Note on this clone: A read error may produce the germline difference seen at one junction end. This chain connects TRBV29-1 to TRBJ2-1; D is possibly TRBD1 (8 bases). This CDR3 spans 10 amino acids. In germline, CDR1 is SQVTM, CDR2 ANQGSEA. The CDR3 protein is CSVAGQVRLF. Here the CDR3 DNA reads TGCAGCGTAGCGGGACAGGTGAGACTCTTC.

This clone occurred once. The chain carries TRBV24-1 and TRBJ2-1; D call uncertain. The CDR3 sequence is 13 residues long. Per the germline V gene, CDR1 is KGHDR and CDR2 is SFDVKD. Trimming removed 1 base from V and 7 bases from J, with 7 bases in between. The CDR3 loop reads CATSDLPLNEQFF. Here the CDR3 DNA reads TGTGCCACCAGTGATTTACCCCTAAATGAGCAGTTCTTC.

This sequence joins TRBV11-2 and TRBJ1-5; D ambiguous. The V end was cut by 1 base, the J end by 10 bases, with 14 bases between. Germline loops: CDR1 SGHAT, CDR2 FQNNGV. This CDR3 has 14 amino acids. The CDR3 nucleotides are TGTGCCAGCAGCTTAGTGGGTGGCTTACGACCCCAGCATTTT. Protein product: CASSLVGGLRPQHF.

V usage is TRBV5-4 and J usage is TRBJ2-1; 10 bases are shared with TRBD2. This CDR3 is built from 15 residues. Germline values: CDR1 SGHNT, CDR2 YYREEE (reference sequence). The ends lost 2 bases at V and 8 bases at J; junction bases unmatched: 7. CDR3 DNA: TGTGCCAGCAGCTTAGTAAGCGGGAGGGGAGATGAGCAGTTCTTC. The encoded protein is CASSLVSGRGDEQFF.

This chain connects TRBV4-2 to TRBJ1-6, with D maybe TRBD1 (5 bases). Germline CDR1 LGHNA, CDR2 YNFKEQ. V lost 0 bases, J lost 7 bases, and 13 bases lay in between. This CDR3 has 16 amino acids. The CDR3 sequence: CASSQDNPGRNSPLHF. The CDR3 coding sequence is TGTGCCAGCAGCCAAGATAATCCAGGGAGAAATTCACCCCTCCACTTT.

For the CDR3, the DNA is TGTGCCAGCAGCTTAAAGGGTGGAGGGGAAGGCTATGGCTACACCTTC. Protein: CASSLKGGGEGYGYTF. The chain employs TRBV7-9 and TRBJ1-2; a possible D gene is TRBD1 (5 bases). The CDR3 has 16 amino acids. The V end lost 2 bases, the J end lost 4 bases, and 17 bases lay between the germline ends. Germline CDR1 is SEHNR and CDR2 is FQNEAQ (reference sequence).